The 32 T cell receptor beta chains below were found in one sample sequenced in a study of blood T cells in healthy people across ages (dated by TCRdb to between 2015 and 2017). Library method: 5' RACE. Sequencing was carried out with an Illumina HiSeq 2500. A second PCR of roughly 6 to 11 cycles was run with a J-beta primer mix and a sample-barcoded 5' primer. TCRdb took the public reads, trimmed them with fastp at Q25, ran MiXCR for clone calling and kept in-frame beta chains. Each CDR3 protein appears once, grouped with its most common genes and DNA. Here the sample has around 780,000 distinct CDR3 sequences; roughly 24% occur a single time. Around 3% of the sample lies in the top ten. The same sample was also used in a study of T cells of mothers and their children.

Sequencing was done on a sample of blood. The receptors derive from a boy younger than 18 in good health.

Only a few counts were recorded for this clonotype. The chain couples TRBV5-1 to TRBJ1-1; 8 bases align to TRBD1. The germline CDR1 and CDR2 sequences are SGHRS and YFSETQ. This CDR3 has 13 residues. V trimming: 4 bases; J trimming: 6 bases; junction bases outside the gene matches: 5. CDR3 in DNA: TGCGCCAGCAGCCCGACAGGGGCCCCTGAAGCTTTCTTT. It codes for CASSPTGAPEAFF. The variable domain in full, completed from reference TRBV5-1 and TRBJ1-1, reads KAGVTQTPRYLIKTRGQQVTLSCSPISGHRSVSWYQQTPGQGLQFLFEYFSETQRNKGNFPGRFSGRQFSNSRSEMNVSTLELGDSALYLCASSPTGAPEAFFGQGTRLTVV.

As for this clonotype: Germline and junction disagree at one end, which may indicate a read error. V usage is TRBV7-3 and J usage is TRBJ2-1, with TRBD1 as a possible D gene (5 bases). CDR3 size: 13 residues. Germline V gene sequence: CDR1 SGHTA, CDR2 FQGTGA. The CDR3 reads CASSLDINNEQFF. CDR3 nucleotide sequence: TGTGCCAGCAGCTTGGACATTAACAACGAGCAGTTCTTC.

V usage is TRBV30 and J usage is TRBJ2-3; no reliable D call. The germline gives CDR1 GTSNPN, CDR2 SVGIG (reference sequence). This CDR3 has 15 amino acids. V lost 2 bases and J lost 0, with 12 bases in between. CDR3 residues: CAWSQSRVSTDTQYF. DNA of the CDR3: TGTGCCTGGAGTCAGAGCCGGGTGAGCACAGATACGCAGTATTTT.

The chain links TRBV27 to TRBJ2-5; 13 nucleotides align to TRBD2. CDR3 length: 18 residues. Germline V gene lookup returns CDR1 MNHEY and CDR2 SMNVEV (reference sequence). The V and J ends lost 5 bases and 5 bases, in that order; junction bases with no gene match: 14. CDR3 amino acids: CASSLHQTSGGATETQYF. The CDR3 DNA follows: TGTGCCAGCAGTCTTCACCAAACTAGCGGGGGGGCTACGGAGACCCAGTACTTC.

This clonotype was seen a handful of times. The chain couples TRBV7-3 to TRBJ2-1, with TRBD1 matching 11 bases. The length of the CDR3 is 16 residues. Looked up from germline, CDR1 is SGHTA and CDR2 is FQGTGA. Losses at the gene ends were 5 bases for V and 6 bases for J; bases not matched to a gene: 9. Here the CDR3 DNA reads TGTGCCAGCAGCCTGCTGGGGGACAGGGGGTCCAATGAGCAGTTCTTC. Protein: CASSLLGDRGSNEQFF.

The chain is built from TRBV11-2 and TRBJ2-7; D might be TRBD2 (6 bases). The CDR3 sequence is 15 residues long. The germline V and J ends were trimmed by 1 base and 7 bases, with 17 bases remaining between them. The germline CDR1 and CDR2 sequences are SGHAT and FQNNGV. This CDR3 is CASSLGEVAESEQYF. The CDR3 DNA sequence: TGTGCCAGCAGCTTAGGGGAGGTTGCTGAGTCAGAGCAGTACTTC.

The genes are TRBV3-1 and TRBJ2-6; D might be TRBD2 (6 bases). Trimming took 0 bases from V and 0 from J, leaving 12 bases between them. Looked up from germline, CDR1 is LGHDT and CDR2 is YNNKEL (reference sequence). The CDR3 runs 18 residues. CDR3: CASSQEAASVSGANVLTF. The DNA of the CDR3 is TGTGCCAGCAGCCAAGAAGCTGCTAGCGTCTCTGGGGCCAACGTCCTGACTTTC.

This clonotype was found once. This rearrangement joins TRBV6-5 to TRBJ1-6; tentative D call: TRBD1 (6 bases). The CDR3 consists of 17 residues. V dropped 6 bases and J dropped 3 bases, with 18 bases sitting between them. Germline assignment: CDR1 MNHEY and CDR2 SVGAGI. CDR3 nucleotides: TGTGCCAGCAGGCGTAACAGGGAGGCTTTCTATAATTCACCCCTCCACTTT. Translating gives CASRRNREAFYNSPLHF.

This chain connects TRBV28 to TRBJ2-4, with 8 bases fitting TRBD1. The V gene end was trimmed by 5 bases and the J gene end by 10 bases; junction bases not matched to a gene: 10. Germline CDR1 reads MDHEN; CDR2 reads SYDVKM. CDR3 length: 14 residues. The DNA for the CDR3 is TGTGCCAGCAGTCCCCCAGGGGGCGTCCCGATTCAGTACTTC. Protein product: CASSPPGGVPIQYF.

Points on this clonotype: One end of the junction does not line up with germline, which may come from a read error. The chain employs TRBV5-1 and TRBJ2-3; D is uncertain. The CDR3 spans 14 residues. From germline, CDR1 is SGHRS and CDR2 YFSETQ. This chain's CDR3 is CASSLEQSIDTQYF. The CDR3 DNA reads as TGCGCCAGCAGCTTGGAACAGAGCATAGATACGCAGTATTTT.

The rearrangement links TRBV28 to TRBJ2-7; 10 bases align to TRBD2. This CDR3 has 15 amino acids. CDR1 is MDHEN, CDR2 SYDVKM, per germline. Trimming took 10 bases from V and 1 from J; bases not matched to a gene: 10. CDR3 nucleotide sequence: TGTGCCAACCAAAAGCGGGGGGGCCTGTCCTACGAGCAGTACTTC. It specifies CANQKRGGLSYEQYF.

A few counts support this clonotype. This rearrangement joins TRBV3-1 to TRBJ2-1; 14 bases align to TRBD2. The germline CDR1 and CDR2 sequences are LGHDT and YNNKEL (reference sequence). The CDR3 covers 15 residues. Trimming took 4 bases from V and 9 from J; bases not matched to a gene: 5. CDR3 protein: CASSPGLAGEGEQFF. The CDR3 DNA follows: TGTGCCAGCAGCCCGGGACTAGCGGGGGAGGGTGAGCAGTTCTTC.

The gene calls are TRBV6-6 and TRBJ2-2; D unresolved. The CDR3 consists of 15 residues. Deletions cut 2 bases from V and 2 bases from J, with 9 bases between. From germline, CDR1 is MNHNY and CDR2 SVGAGI (reference sequence). The CDR3 loop is CASSYGTFNTGELFF. The DNA for the CDR3 is TGTGCCAGCAGTTACGGCACCTTTAACACCGGGGAGCTGTTTTTT.

This clonotype has more than one count but fewer than ten. The gene calls are TRBV20-1 and TRBJ1-2; TRBD1 matches at 11 bases. J gave up 4 bases and V 3 bases, and 4 bases lay outside the gene matches. CDR1 DFQATT and CDR2 SNEGSKA come from the germline V gene (reference sequence). The CDR3 loop spans 14 amino acids. The CDR3 region is CSASLDRGPYGYTF. The DNA for the CDR3 is TGCAGTGCTAGCCTGGACAGGGGGCCCTATGGCTACACCTTC.

Remarks on this clonotype: In this CDR3 the conserved last residue, phenylalanine or tryptophan, is missing, so a read error is likely. The rearrangement links TRBV29-1 to TRBJ1-4, with TRBD1 identical over 7 bases. The V and J ends lost 5 bases and 2 bases, in that order; junction bases with no gene match: 2. This CDR3 spans 13 amino acids. The germline V gene has CDR1 SQVTM and CDR2 ANQGSEA. The CDR3: CSVLQGTNEKLFS. As DNA, the CDR3 is TGCAGCGTTTTACAGGGGACTAATGAAAAACTGTTTTCT.

This clonotype was seen more than once but under ten times. V gene TRBV7-9 combines with J gene TRBJ1-2, with D perhaps matching TRBD1 (5 bases). The germline V and J ends were trimmed by 1 base and 8 bases, with 23 bases remaining between them. The CDR3 contains 17 residues. In germline, CDR1 is SEHNR, CDR2 FQNEAQ (reference sequence). CDR3 nucleotides: TGTGCCAGCAGCTTAGGACCAGGGTCGGGCCCGACGCTAGGCTACACCTTC. Protein sequence: CASSLGPGSGPTLGYTF. Supplemented by reference TRBV7-9 and TRBJ1-2, the full variable domain reads DTGVSQNPRHKITKRGQNVTFRCDPISEHNRLYWYRQTLGQGPEFLTYFQNEAQLEKSRLLSDRFSAERPKGSFSTLEIQRTEQGDSAMYLCASSLGPGSGPTLGYTFGSGTRLTVV.

This clonotype was detected a few times. The chain combines TRBV20-1 with TRBJ2-3; 9 bases align to TRBD2. V shed 5 bases, J shed 4 bases, and the junction held 10 bases outside the gene matches. CDR1 DFQATT and CDR2 SNEGSKA come from the germline V gene (reference sequence). CDR3 length equals 15 residues. The CDR3 here is CSASLGGGAADTQYF. In DNA, the CDR3 is TGCAGTGCTTCCCTGGGCGGGGGGGCAGCAGATACGCAGTATTTT.

There are a few counts of this clonotype. The chain couples TRBV9 to TRBJ1-1; D not resolved. The germline V and J ends were trimmed by 0 bases and 4 bases, with 13 bases remaining between them. The CDR3 is 15 residues long. Germline assignment: CDR1 SGDLS and CDR2 YYNGEE. In DNA, the CDR3 is TGTGCCAGCAGCGTAGGGACGGACGGTTTCACTGAAGCTTTCTTT. The encoded protein is CASSVGTDGFTEAFF.

This clonotype was seen a few times. The genes are TRBV20-1 and TRBJ1-4; TRBD1 agrees at 10 bases. The CDR3 is 13 residues long. Trimming at V came to 6 bases and at J to 8 bases, leaving 6 bases not matched to a gene. Germline V gene sequence: CDR1 DFQATT, CDR2 SNEGSKA (reference sequence). This chain's CDR3 is CSAPDRGVEKLFF. In DNA, the CDR3 is TGCAGTGCGCCGGACAGGGGGGTGGAAAAACTGTTTTTT.

This chain connects TRBV5-1 to TRBJ2-7; 8 bases match TRBD1. The V gene end was trimmed by 4 bases and the J gene end by 6 bases; junction bases not matched to a gene: 12. Germline CDR1 reads SGHRS; CDR2 reads YFSETQ. The CDR3 extends over 15 amino acids. The CDR3 bases are TGCGCCAGCAGCGGCGGGGCAGGGGGCCCCTCCGAGCAGTACTTC. Encoded protein: CASSGGAGGPSEQYF.

V usage is TRBV9 and J usage is TRBJ2-1; 9 positions agree with TRBD2. Per germline, CDR1 SGDLS and CDR2 YYNGEE. After removal of 0 bases from V and 3 bases from J, the junction contained 4 bases not matched to a gene. CDR3 length equals 16 residues. CDR3 region: CASSVGGSGGYNEQFF. In DNA form, the CDR3 reads TGTGCCAGCAGCGTAGGAGGTAGCGGGGGCTACAATGAGCAGTTCTTC.

With respect to this clonotype: A junction end diverges from the germline sequence, so it may reflect a read error. The rearrangement uses TRBV29-1 and TRBJ2-4; TRBD1 is a possible D gene (5 bases). Germline V gene lookup returns CDR1 SQVTM and CDR2 ANQGSEA. This CDR3 spans 13 amino acids. CDR3 loop: CSAKGDTKNIQYF. In DNA form, the CDR3 reads TGCAGCGCGAAAGGGGATACCAAAAACATTCAGTATTTC.

This clonotype showed up just a few times. This chain joins TRBV5-5 and TRBJ2-1; D remains unclear. The J call is uncertain, as TRBJ2-5 better fits the DNA end. Germline CDR1 is SGHKS and CDR2 is YYEKEE (reference sequence). The CDR3 contains 14 residues. CDR3 loop: CASSLGVGRETQYF. In DNA, the CDR3 is TGTGCCAGCAGCTTGGGAGTAGGCCGAGAGACCCAGTACTTC.

This clonotype appeared a few times. The chain links TRBV5-1 to TRBJ1-2, with TRBD1 matching 7 bases. The CDR3 covers 15 residues. Germline CDR1 SGHRS, CDR2 YFSETQ. V lost 6 bases, J lost 3 bases, and 11 bases stayed unmatched. CDR3 amino acids: CASILDRAQDYGYTF. CDR3 DNA: TGCGCCAGCATCCTCGACAGGGCGCAAGACTATGGCTACACCTTC.

CDR3 region: CASSWGSERTDTQYF. The DNA of the CDR3 is TGTGCCAGTAGTTGGGGTAGCGAGCGCACAGATACGCAGTATTTT. The chain carries TRBV19 and TRBJ2-3, with a weak D call TRBD2 (5 bases). The germline gives CDR1 LNHDA, CDR2 SQIVND (reference sequence). V dropped 5 bases and J dropped 1 base, with 13 bases sitting between them. The CDR3 sequence is 15 residues long.

This clonotype was recorded a few times. V usage is TRBV2 and J usage is TRBJ2-3; TRBD2 matches at 8 bases. This CDR3 is built from 13 residues. The trim removed 8 bases at V and 4 bases at J, leaving 5 bases unmatched. CDR1 and CDR2 from the germline V gene are SNHLY and FYNNEI. CDR3 DNA: TGTGCCAGCGGGCGGACTAGCCCAGATACGCAGTATTTT. As protein: CASGRTSPDTQYF. Drawing the rest from reference TRBV2 and TRBJ2-3, the complete variable domain is EPEVTQTPSHQVTQMGQEVILRCVPISNHLYFYWYRQILGQKVEFLVSFYNNEISEKSEIFDDQFSVERPDGSNFTLKIRSTKLEDSAMYFCASGRTSPDTQYFGPGTRLTVL.

The rearrangement links TRBV10-3 to TRBJ2-7, with D unclear. Trimming removed 0 bases at V and 7 bases at J, with 10 bases between. This CDR3 has 13 residues. Germline V gene data show CDR1 as ENHRY and CDR2 as SYGVKD. The CDR3 sequence: CAISESENWEQYF. The CDR3 nucleotides read TGTGCCATCAGTGAGTCCGAGAATTGGGAGCAGTACTTC.

Concerning this clonotype: Here the CDR3 omits its conserved ending phenylalanine or tryptophan, so a read error is the likely source. The V call is TRBV25-1, the J call TRBJ2-5; D gene uncertain. V was trimmed by 0 bases and J by 5 bases, leaving 13 bases between them. The germline CDR1 and CDR2 sequences are MGHDK and SYGVNS. This CDR3 has 15 amino acids. CDR3 nucleotide sequence: TGTGCCAGCAGTGAATATAGGAGACTGGGGGAGACCCAGTACCTC. Protein: CASSEYRRLGETQYL.

The chain couples TRBV6-6 to TRBJ2-5; 10 bases are a match to TRBD2. Germline V CDR1 and CDR2: MNHNY, SVGAGI (reference sequence). This CDR3 comprises 15 residues. With V trimmed by 4 bases and J by 10 bases, 12 bases remained unmatched. The CDR3 DNA reads as TGTGCCAGCAGTTTCCAGAGGGACAGCGGGGGGGACCAGTACTTC. Protein product: CASSFQRDSGGDQYF.

This clonotype was recorded a few times. This chain links TRBV6-5 with TRBJ2-3; D may correspond to TRBD1 or TRBD2 (5 bases each). Germline V lookup: CDR1 MNHEY, CDR2 SVGAGI. V lost 7 bases, J lost 6 bases, and 8 bases lay in between. This CDR3 comprises 11 residues. CDR3 sequence reads: CASNWGDTQYF. Written as DNA, the CDR3 is TGTGCCAGCAACTGGGGGGATACGCAGTATTTT.

This chain connects TRBV6-9 to TRBJ2-1; 8 bases fit TRBD1. The CDR3 has 19 residues. J was trimmed by 7 bases and V by 1 base; bases with no gene match: 18. CDR1 is MNHGY, CDR2 SVAAGI, per germline. CDR3 protein: CASSYLTGVGRFPYNEQFF. In DNA form, the CDR3 reads TGTGCCAGCAGTTATTTGACAGGGGTCGGGAGATTCCCATATAATGAGCAGTTCTTC.

This clonotype was detected only a few times. CDR3 DNA: TGTGCCATCAGACAATCCAGGATCGGCTCCTACGAGCAGTACTTC. This codes for CAIRQSRIGSYEQYF. The V call is TRBV10-3, the J call TRBJ2-7; D is unresolved. V dropped 6 bases and J dropped 0 bases, with 15 bases sitting between them. The CDR3 runs to 15 residues. CDR1 is ENHRY and CDR2 is SYGVKD in the germline V gene.